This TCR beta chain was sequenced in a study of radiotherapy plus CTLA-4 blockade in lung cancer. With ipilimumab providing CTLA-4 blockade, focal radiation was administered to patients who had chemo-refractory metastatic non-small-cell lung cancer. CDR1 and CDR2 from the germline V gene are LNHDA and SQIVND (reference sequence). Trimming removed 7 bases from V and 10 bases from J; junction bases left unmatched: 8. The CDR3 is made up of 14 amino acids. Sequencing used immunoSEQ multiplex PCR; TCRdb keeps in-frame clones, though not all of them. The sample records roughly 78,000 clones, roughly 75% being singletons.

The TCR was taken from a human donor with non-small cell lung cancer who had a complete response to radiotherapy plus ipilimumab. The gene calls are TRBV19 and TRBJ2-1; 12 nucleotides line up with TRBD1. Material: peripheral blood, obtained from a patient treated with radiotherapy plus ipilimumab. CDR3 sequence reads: CASKGGQGAVEQFF. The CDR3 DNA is TGTGCCAGTAAAGGGGGACAGGGGGCAGTGGAGCAGTTCTTC.